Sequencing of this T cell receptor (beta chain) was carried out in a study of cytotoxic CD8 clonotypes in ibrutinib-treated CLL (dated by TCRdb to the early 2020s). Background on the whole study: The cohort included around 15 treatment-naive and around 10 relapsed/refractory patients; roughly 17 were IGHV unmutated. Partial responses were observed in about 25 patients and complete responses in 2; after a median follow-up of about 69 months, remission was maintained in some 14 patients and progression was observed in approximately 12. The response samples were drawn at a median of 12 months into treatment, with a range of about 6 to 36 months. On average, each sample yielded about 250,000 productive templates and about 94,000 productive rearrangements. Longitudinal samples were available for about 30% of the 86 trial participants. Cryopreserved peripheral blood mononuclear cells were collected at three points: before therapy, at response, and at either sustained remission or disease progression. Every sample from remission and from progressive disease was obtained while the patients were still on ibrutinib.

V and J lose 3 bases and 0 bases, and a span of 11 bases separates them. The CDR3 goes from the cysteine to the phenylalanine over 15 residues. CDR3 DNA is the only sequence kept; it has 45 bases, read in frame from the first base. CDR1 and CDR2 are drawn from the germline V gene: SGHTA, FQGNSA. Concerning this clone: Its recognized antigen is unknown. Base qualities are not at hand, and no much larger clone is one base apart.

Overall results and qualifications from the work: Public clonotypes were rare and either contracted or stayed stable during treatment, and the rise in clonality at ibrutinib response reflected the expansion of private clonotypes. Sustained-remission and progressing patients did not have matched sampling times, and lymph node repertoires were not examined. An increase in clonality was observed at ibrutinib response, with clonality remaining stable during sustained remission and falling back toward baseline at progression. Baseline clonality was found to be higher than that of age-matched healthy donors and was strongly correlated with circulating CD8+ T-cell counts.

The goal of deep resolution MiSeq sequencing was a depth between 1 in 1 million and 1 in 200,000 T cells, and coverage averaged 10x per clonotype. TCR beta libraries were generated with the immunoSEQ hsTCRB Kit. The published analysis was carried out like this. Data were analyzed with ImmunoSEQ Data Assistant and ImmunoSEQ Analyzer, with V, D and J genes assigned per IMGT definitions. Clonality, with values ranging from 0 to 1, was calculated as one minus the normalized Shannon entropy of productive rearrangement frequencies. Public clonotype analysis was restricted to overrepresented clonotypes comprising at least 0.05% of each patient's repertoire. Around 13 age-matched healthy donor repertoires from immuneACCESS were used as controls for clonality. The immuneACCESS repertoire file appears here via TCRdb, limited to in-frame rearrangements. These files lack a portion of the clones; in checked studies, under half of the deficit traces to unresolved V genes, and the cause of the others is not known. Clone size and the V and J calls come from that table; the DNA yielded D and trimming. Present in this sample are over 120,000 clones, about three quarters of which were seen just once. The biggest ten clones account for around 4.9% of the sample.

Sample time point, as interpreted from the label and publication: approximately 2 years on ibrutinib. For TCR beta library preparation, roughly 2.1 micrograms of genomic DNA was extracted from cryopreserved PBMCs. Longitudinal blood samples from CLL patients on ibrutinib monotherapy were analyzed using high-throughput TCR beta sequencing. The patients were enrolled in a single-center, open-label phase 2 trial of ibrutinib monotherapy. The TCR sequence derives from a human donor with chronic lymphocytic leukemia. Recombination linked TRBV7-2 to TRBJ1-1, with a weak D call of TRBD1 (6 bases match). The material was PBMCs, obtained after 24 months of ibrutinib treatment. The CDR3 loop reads CASSLVGGLNTEAFF. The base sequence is TGTGCCAGCAGCTTGGTGGGGGGCTTGAACACTGAAGCTTTCTTT.